This TCR beta chain appears in the sequencing data of a study of neurological immune-mediated disorders. Unsorted libraries were generated from 2 million PBMCs held at -80 degrees C. Trimming took 3 bases from V and 6 from J; bases not matched to a gene: 2. The CDR3 consists of 14 residues. Germline lookup yields CDR1 SGHRS and CDR2 YFSETQ. From the 5' RACE reads, TCRdb called clonotypes with MiXCR, one entry per CDR3 protein. Among around 66,000 distinct CDR3 sequences, around 5.2% were seen once, and the ten largest hold approximately 3%. This clonotype was picked up many times. This TCR derives from a woman between 25 and 40 years old with multiple sclerosis. The chain is built from TRBV5-1 and TRBJ1-5; 11 nucleotides align to TRBD1. The sequenced sample consisted of PBMCs. CDR3 in DNA: TGCGCCAGCAGCTGGGACAGGGGGTCTCAGCCCCAGCATTTT. This translates into CASSWDRGSQPQHF. Filled out from reference TRBV5-1 and TRBJ1-5, the complete variable domain reads KAGVTQTPRYLIKTRGQQVTLSCSPISGHRSVSWYQQTPGQGLQFLFEYFSETQRNKGNFPGRFSGRQFSNSRSEMNVSTLELGDSALYLCASSWDRGSQPQHFGDGTRLSIL.